The present T cell receptor beta chain was sequenced within a study of T cells in Graves' hyperthyroidism and ophthalmopathy. This CDR3 is built from 13 residues. Germline V gene lookup returns CDR1 SGHTA and CDR2 FQGTGA. V gave up 4 bases and J gave up 4 bases; unmatched junction bases: 2. Study conclusions and caveats: Most thyroid clonotypes expanded above 0.001 appeared in blood too.

This clonotype was counted many times. Antigen specificity is unknown. TCR beta CDR3 region amplification was performed from RNA transcripts. A set of HTBI primers served as the primers for a first-round RT-PCR of the TCR CDR3. TCRdb redid the calling of the multiplex PCR reads with MiXCR, one entry per CDR3 protein. The sample yields roughly 380,000 distinct CDR3 sequences, less than 15% seen once. PBMCs were collected from a roughly 9.7 ml volume of fresh peripheral blood. This clonotype was obtained from a man younger than 40 with Graves' hyperthyroidism that later progressed to Graves' ophthalmopathy. Specimen: blood. The rearrangement joins TRBV7-3 to TRBJ1-1; 8 nucleotides match TRBD1. CDR3 nucleotide sequence: TGTGCCAGCAGCTCGGACAGGGCCACTGAAGCTTTCTTT. Translated, it gives CASSSDRATEAFF.